This T cell receptor (beta chain) is from a study of T cell changes during pregnancy in multiple sclerosis. Clones were sequenced by immunoSEQ multiplex PCR, and TCRdb holds only the in-frame ones, with some missing. This table has about 120,000 clones, approximately 94% appearing once. The TCR comes from a female donor with multiple sclerosis, enrolled in a pregnancy study. The material sequenced was peripheral blood, taken before pregnancy.

The CDR3 nucleotides read TGTGCCAGCAGCCCGGACGGGGGCTCTGGGGCCAACGTCCTGACTTTC. Amino acids: CASSPDGGSGANVLTF. The chain uses TRBV5-4 and TRBJ2-6, with D tentatively TRBD2 (6 bases). With 4 bases removed from V and 0 bases from J, the gap between germline ends came to 11 bases. The length of the CDR3 is 16 residues. In germline, CDR1 is SGHNT, CDR2 YYREEE (reference sequence).